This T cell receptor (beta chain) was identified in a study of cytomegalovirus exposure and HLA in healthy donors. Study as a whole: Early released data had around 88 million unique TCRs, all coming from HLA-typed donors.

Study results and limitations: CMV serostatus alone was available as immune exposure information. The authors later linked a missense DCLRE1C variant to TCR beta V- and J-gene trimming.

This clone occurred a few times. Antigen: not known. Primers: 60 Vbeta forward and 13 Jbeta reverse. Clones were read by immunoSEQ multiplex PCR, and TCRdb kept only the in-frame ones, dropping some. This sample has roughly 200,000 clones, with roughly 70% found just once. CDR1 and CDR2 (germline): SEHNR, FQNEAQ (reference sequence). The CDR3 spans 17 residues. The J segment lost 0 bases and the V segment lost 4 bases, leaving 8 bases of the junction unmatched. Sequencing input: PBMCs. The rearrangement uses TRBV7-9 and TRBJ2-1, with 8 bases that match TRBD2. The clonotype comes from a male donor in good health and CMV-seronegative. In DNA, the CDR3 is TGTGCCAGCAGCTCGGGAGCGGGGGTAAGCTCCTACAATGAGCAGTTCTTC. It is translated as CASSSGAGVSSYNEQFF.